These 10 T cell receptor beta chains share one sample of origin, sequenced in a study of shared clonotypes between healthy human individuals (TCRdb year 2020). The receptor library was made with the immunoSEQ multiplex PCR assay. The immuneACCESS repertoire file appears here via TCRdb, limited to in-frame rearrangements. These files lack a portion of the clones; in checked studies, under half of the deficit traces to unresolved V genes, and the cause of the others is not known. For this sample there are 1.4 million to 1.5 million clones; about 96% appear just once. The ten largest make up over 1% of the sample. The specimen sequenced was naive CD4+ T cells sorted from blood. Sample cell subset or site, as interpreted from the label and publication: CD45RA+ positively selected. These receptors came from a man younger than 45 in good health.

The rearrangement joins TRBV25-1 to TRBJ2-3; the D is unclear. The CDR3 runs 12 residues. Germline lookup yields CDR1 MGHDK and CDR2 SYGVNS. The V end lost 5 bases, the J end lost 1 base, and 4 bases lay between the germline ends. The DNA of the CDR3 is TGTGCCAGCAGTCAGGGCACAGATACGCAGTATTTT. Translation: CASSQGTDTQYF.

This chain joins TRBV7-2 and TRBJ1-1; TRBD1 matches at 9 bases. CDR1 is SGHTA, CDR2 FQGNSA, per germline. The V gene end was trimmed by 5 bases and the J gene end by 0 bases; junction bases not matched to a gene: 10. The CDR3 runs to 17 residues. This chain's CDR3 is CASSAEIGQGLNTEAFF. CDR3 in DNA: TGTGCCAGCAGCGCTGAAATCGGACAGGGGTTGAACACTGAAGCTTTCTTT.

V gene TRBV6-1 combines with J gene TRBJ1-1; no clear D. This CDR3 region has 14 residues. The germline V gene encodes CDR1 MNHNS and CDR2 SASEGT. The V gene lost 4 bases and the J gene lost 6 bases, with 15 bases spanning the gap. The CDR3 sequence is CASSVDQRLPEAFF. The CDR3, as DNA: TGTGCCAGCAGTGTGGACCAACGTCTTCCTGAAGCTTTCTTT.

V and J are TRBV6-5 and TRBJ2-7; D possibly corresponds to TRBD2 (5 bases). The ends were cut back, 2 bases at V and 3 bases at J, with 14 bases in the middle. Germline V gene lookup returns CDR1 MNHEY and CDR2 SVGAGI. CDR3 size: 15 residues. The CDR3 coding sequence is TGTGCCAGCAGTTACGACCGGGGTAGGCTCTACGAGCAGTACTTC. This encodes CASSYDRGRLYEQYF.

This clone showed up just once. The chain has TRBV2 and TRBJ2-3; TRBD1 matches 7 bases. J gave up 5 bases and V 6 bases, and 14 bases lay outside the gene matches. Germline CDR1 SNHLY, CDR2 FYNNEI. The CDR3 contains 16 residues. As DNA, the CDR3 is TGTGCCAGCAGGAGAGCAACCGGGACAGCCAGAGATACGCAGTATTTT. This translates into CASRRATGTARDTQYF.

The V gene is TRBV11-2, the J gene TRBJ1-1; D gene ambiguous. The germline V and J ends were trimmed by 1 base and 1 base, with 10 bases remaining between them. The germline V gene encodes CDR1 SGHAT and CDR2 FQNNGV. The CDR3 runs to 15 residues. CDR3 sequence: CASSLGLVTNTEAFF. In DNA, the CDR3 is TGTGCCAGCAGCTTAGGTTTAGTGACGAACACTGAAGCTTTCTTT.

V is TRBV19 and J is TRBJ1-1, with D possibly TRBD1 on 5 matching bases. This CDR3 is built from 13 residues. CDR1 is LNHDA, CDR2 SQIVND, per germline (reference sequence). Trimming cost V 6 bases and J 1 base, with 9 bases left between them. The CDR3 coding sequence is TGTGCCAGTAGCCGGCAGGGGAACACTGAAGCTTTCTTT. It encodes CASSRQGNTEAFF.

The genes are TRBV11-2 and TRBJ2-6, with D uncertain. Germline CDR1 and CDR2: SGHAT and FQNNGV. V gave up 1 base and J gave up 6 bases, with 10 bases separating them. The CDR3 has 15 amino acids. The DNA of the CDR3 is TGTGCCAGCAGCTTAGGCCTAGGATCGGCCAACGTCCTGACTTTC. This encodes CASSLGLGSANVLTF.

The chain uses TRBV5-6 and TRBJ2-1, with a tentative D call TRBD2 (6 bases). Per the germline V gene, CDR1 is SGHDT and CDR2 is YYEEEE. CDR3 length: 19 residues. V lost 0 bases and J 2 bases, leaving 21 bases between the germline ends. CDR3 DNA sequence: TGTGCCAGCAGCTTGGGATCGGTCAGCCTTACTAGCCCCTACAATGAGCAGTTCTTC. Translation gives CASSLGSVSLTSPYNEQFF.

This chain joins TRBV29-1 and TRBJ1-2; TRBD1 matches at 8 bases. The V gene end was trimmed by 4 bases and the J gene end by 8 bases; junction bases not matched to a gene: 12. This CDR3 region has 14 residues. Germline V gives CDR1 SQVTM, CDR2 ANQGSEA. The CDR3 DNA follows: TGCAGCGTTGTGGGACCGGACAGGGCCGGGGGCTACACCTTC. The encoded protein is CSVVGPDRAGGYTF.